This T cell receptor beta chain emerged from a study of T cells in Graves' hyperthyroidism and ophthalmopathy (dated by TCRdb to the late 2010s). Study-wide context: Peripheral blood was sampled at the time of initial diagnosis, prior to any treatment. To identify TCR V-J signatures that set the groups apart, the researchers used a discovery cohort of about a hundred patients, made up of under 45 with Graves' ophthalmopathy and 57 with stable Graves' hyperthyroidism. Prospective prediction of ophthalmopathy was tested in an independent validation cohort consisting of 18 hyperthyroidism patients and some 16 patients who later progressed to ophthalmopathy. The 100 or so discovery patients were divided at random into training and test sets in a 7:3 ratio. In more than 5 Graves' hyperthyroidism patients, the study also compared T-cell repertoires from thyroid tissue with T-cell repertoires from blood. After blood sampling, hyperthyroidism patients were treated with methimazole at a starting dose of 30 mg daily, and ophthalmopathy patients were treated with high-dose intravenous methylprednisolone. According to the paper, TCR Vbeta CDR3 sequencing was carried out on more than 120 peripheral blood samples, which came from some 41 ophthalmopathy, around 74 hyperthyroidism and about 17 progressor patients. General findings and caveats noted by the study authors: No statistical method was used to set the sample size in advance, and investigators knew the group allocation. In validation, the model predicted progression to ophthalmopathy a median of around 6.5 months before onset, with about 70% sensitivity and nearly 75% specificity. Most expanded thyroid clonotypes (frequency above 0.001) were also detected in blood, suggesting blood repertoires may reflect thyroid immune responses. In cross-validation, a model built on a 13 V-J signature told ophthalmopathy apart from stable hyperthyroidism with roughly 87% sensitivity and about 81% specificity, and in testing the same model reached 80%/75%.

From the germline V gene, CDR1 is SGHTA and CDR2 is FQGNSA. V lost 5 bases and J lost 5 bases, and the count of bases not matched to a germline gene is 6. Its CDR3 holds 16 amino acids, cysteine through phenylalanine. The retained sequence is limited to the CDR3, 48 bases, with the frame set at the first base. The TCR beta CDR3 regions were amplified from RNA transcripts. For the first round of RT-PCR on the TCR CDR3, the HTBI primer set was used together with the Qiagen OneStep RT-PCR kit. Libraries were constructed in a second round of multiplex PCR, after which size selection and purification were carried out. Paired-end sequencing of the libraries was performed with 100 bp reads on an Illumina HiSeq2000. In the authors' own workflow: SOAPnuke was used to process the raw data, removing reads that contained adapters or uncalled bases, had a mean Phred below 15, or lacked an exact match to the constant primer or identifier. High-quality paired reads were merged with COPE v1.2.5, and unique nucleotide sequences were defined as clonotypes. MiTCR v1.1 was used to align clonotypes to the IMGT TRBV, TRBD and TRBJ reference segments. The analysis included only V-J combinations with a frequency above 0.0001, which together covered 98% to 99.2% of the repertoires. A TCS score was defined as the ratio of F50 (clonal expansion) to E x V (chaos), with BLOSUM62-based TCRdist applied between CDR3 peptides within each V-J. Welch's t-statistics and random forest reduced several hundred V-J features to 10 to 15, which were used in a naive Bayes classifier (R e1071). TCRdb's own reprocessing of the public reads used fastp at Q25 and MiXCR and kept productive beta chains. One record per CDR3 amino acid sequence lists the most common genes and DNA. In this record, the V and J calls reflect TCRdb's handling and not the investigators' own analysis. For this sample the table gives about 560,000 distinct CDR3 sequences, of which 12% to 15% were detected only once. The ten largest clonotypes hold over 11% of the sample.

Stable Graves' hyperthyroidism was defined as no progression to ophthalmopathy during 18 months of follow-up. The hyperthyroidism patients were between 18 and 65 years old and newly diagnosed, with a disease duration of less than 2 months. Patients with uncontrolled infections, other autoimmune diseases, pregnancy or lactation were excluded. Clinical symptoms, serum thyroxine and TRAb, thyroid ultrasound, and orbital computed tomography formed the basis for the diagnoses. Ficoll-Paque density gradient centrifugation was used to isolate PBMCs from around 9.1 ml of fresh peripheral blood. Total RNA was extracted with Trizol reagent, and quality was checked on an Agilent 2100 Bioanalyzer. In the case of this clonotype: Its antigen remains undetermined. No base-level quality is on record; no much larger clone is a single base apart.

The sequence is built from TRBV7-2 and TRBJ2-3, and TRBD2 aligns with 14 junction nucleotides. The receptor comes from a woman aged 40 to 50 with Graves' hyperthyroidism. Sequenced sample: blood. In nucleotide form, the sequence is TGTGCCAGCAGCCCGACTAGCGGGGGGGCCCTAGATACGCAGTATTTT. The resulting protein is CASSPTSGGALDTQYF.